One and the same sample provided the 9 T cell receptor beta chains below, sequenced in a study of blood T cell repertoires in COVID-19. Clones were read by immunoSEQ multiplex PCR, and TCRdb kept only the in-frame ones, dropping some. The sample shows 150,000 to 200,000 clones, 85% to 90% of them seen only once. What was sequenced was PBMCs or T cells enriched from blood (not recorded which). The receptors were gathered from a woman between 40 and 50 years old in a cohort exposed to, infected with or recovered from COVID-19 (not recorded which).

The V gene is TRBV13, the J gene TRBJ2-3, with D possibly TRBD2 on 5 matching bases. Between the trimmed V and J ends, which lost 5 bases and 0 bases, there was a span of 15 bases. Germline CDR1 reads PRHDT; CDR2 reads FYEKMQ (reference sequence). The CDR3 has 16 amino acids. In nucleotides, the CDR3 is TGTGCCAGCAGCCCCCGGGGATCTTCTAGCACAGATACGCAGTATTTT. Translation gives CASSPRGSSSTDTQYF.

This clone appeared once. CDR3: CASTPNSDNRNTGELFF. CDR3 in DNA: TGCGCCAGCACACCCAACTCGGACAATCGGAACACCGGGGAGCTGTTTTTT. The chain has TRBV23-1 and TRBJ2-2; perhaps TRBD1 as D (5 bases). TRBV23-1 is given ORF status, its function remaining uncertain. There are 17 residues in the CDR3. Trimming pared 7 bases from V and 1 base from J, leaving 19 bases between.

The CDR3 nucleotides read TGTGCCAGCAGCTTCAAGGTTGGGCGGGGGCCACTCACCGGGGAGCTGTTTTTT. Residues: CASSFKVGRGPLTGELFF. The chain couples TRBV5-4 to TRBJ2-2, with D possibly matching TRBD2 (7 bases). Germline values: CDR1 SGHNT, CDR2 YYREEE (reference sequence). Deletions cut 2 bases from V and 4 bases from J, with 21 bases between. This CDR3 has 18 residues.

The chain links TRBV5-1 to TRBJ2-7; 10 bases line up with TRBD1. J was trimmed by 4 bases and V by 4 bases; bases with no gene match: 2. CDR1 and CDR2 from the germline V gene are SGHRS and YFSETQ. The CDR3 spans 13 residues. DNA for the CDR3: TGCGCCAGCAGCCTGGACAGGGGGTACGAGCAGTACTTC. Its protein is CASSLDRGYEQYF.

CDR3 in amino acids: CASRVQGHSNQPQHF. The CDR3 nucleotides are TGTGCCAGTAGAGTACAGGGCCATAGCAATCAGCCCCAGCATTTT. The rearrangement joins TRBV19 to TRBJ1-5; D possibly corresponds to TRBD1 (6 bases). This CDR3 has 15 residues. The germline CDR1 and CDR2 sequences are LNHDA and SQIVND (reference sequence). V was cut by 6 bases and J by 0 bases, with 12 bases left in between.

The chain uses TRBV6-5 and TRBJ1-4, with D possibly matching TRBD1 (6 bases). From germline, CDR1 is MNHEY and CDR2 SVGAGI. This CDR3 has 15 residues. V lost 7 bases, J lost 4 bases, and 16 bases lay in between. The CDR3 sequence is CASIGGRSGNEKLFF. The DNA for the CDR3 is TGTGCCAGCATAGGGGGACGATCGGGTAATGAAAAACTGTTTTTT.

The CDR3 loop is CASSLGLFYEQYF. CDR3 in DNA: TGTGCCAGCAGCCTGGGACTTTTCTACGAGCAGTACTTC. The chain recombines TRBV6-2 or TRBV6-3 with TRBJ2-7, with a weak D call TRBD2 (6 bases). Germline CDR1 MNHEY, CDR2 SVGEGT. The CDR3 sequence is 13 residues long. V was shortened by 6 bases and J by 3 bases, with 12 bases between the two germline ends.

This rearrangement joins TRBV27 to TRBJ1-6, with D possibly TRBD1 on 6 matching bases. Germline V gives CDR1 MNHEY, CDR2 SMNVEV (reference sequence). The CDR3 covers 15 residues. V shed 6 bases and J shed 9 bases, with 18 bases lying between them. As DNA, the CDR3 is TGTGCCAGCAGAGAACCACAGGGTTTAAGTTCACCCCTCCACTTT. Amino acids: CASREPQGLSSPLHF.

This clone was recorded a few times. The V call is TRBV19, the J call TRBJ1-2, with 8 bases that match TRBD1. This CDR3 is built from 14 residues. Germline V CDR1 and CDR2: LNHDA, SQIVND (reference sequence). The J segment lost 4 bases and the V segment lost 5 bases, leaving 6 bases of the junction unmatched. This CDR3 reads CASSRGQGSYGYTF. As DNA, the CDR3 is TGTGCCAGTAGTCGCGGACAGGGATCCTATGGCTACACCTTC.